This TCR beta chain was captured in a study of regulatory T cells in long-lasting Graves disease. This clonotype was counted many times. Arm-PCR of CDR3 regions and iRepertoire HTBI primers were the basis on which TCR beta libraries were built. A single record per CDR3 protein comes from TCRdb applying MiXCR to the multiplex PCR reads. The sample yields over 450,000 distinct CDR3 sequences, 9.5% to 15% seen once. The time point here: newly diagnosed GD, antithyroid drugs for less than 3 months. PBMCs provided the RNA from which the TCR library was made. V lost 3 bases, J lost 1 base, and 7 bases stayed unmatched. CDR1 and CDR2 from the germline V gene are SGDLS and YYNGEE. This CDR3 has 16 amino acids. These data also featured in a second study, about T cells in Graves' hyperthyroidism and ophthalmopathy.

The sample in question was peripheral blood mononuclear cells (PBMCs), obtained at new diagnosis, from a patient treated with antithyroid drugs. The rearrangement joins TRBV9 to TRBJ1-1; TRBD1 matches at 9 bases. This clonotype was obtained from a young woman with Graves disease. The chain's CDR3 is CASSANRQGGNTEAFF. The CDR3 region has the DNA TGTGCCAGCAGCGCGAACAGACAGGGGGGGAACACTGAAGCTTTCTTT.